This T cell receptor beta chain was captured in a study of cytomegalovirus exposure and HLA in healthy donors. Study-level information: From about 200 million T cells, an earlier analysis saw approximately 120 million unique TCR beta sequences.

In the PCR, 60 Vbeta and 13 Jbeta primers were used. Generated by immunoSEQ multiplex PCR, the TCRdb table keeps only in-frame clones and is missing some. The profile shows about 140,000 clones, roughly four fifths of them singletons. This CDR3 has 14 amino acids. CDR1 is SEHNR and CDR2 is FQNEAQ in the germline V gene (reference sequence). This clone was seen a few times. Its ends do not fully match the called genes, so a read error is possible. Sequenced material: PBMCs. The gene calls are TRBV7-9 and TRBJ1-2, with 7 bases aligning to TRBD1. The TCR sequence derives from a male donor in good health and CMV-seronegative. In DNA form, the CDR3 reads TGTTCCAGCAGCTTAGACAAGTCAGGGGGGGGCTACACCTTC. Its protein product is CSSSLDKSGGGYTF. The full variable domain, completed using reference TRBV7-9 and TRBJ1-2, is DTGVSQNPRHKITKRGQNVTFRCDPISEHNRLYWYRQTLGQGPEFLTYFQNEAQLEKSRLLSDRFSAERPKGSFSTLEIQRTEQGDSAMYLCSSSLDKSGGGYTFGSGTRLTVV.